One sample yielded the 20 T cell receptor beta chains listed below, sequenced in a study of blood T cells in healthy people across ages. A J-beta primer mix and a sample-barcoded 5' primer were used in a second PCR of about 6 to 12 cycles. TCRdb re-called the 5' RACE reads through MiXCR, storing one row per CDR3 protein. The table includes approximately 1.5 million distinct CDR3 sequences, approximately 39% detected once. Sequencing was performed on blood. These receptors were collected from a woman aged 18-29 years in good health.

The chain combines TRBV30 with TRBJ2-1; 14 nucleotides match TRBD2. Germline trimming cut 4 bases from V and 2 bases from J; bases unmatched to any gene: 16. This CDR3 has 20 amino acids. The germline V gene encodes CDR1 GTSNPN and CDR2 SVGIG (reference sequence). This CDR3 is CAWKERRGTSGRPPYNEQFF. Here the CDR3 DNA reads TGTGCCTGGAAAGAAAGGCGAGGGACTAGCGGGAGACCCCCCTACAATGAGCAGTTCTTC.

The rearrangement uses TRBV10-3 and TRBJ2-6; D not certain. CDR1 is ENHRY and CDR2 is SYGVKD in the germline V gene. Trimming cost V 10 bases and J 1 base, with 20 bases left between them. The CDR3 is 17 residues long. This chain's CDR3 is CAKPKQSLQSGANVLTF. The CDR3 DNA is TGTGCCAAACCGAAGCAGTCTCTGCAGTCTGGGGCCAACGTCCTGACTTTC.

This clonotype has only a few counts. V gene TRBV12-3 or TRBV12-4 combines with J gene TRBJ2-7; D assignment may be TRBD1 or TRBD2 (5 bases each). The CDR3 runs 12 residues. V was shortened by 4 bases and J by 9 bases, with 13 bases between the two germline ends. The CDR3 nucleotides are TGTGCCAGCAGTTACCGGGGCCGGGGGCAGTACTTC. As protein: CASSYRGRGQYF.

This chain joins TRBV7-9 and TRBJ1-4; D is undetermined. This CDR3 spans 17 amino acids. The V gene's germline CDR1 is SEHNR and CDR2 FQNEAQ (reference sequence). Trimming removed 5 bases from V and 1 base from J, with 17 bases in between. Written as DNA, the CDR3 is TGTGCCAGCAGCCCCGAAGGAGGGATCAGAACTAATGAAAAACTGTTTTTT. Encoded protein: CASSPEGGIRTNEKLFF.

This clonotype was seen a few times. The chain employs TRBV20-1 and TRBJ1-2; D possibly corresponds to TRBD1 (5 bases). The length of the CDR3 is 12 residues. Per germline, CDR1 DFQATT and CDR2 SNEGSKA (reference sequence). Between the trimmed V and J ends, which lost 8 bases and 5 bases, there was a span of 15 bases. Written as DNA, the CDR3 is TGCAGTTCTGGCCGGGACGGTTATGGCTACACCTTC. Translated: CSSGRDGYGYTF.

The chain links TRBV12-3 or TRBV12-4 to TRBJ2-7; unclear D gene. The CDR3 is 14 residues long. V was shortened by 3 bases and J by 1 base, with 10 bases between the two germline ends. Written as DNA, the CDR3 is TGTGCCAGCAGTTTGTTTGACCGGTCCTACGAGCAGTACTTC. Translating it yields CASSLFDRSYEQYF.

The DNA for the CDR3 is TGTGCCACCAGTGAGGGTGCCGACACCGGGGAGCTGTTTTTT. This translates into CATSEGADTGELFF. The chain couples TRBV24-1 to TRBJ2-2; D not resolved. Germline V gene sequence: CDR1 KGHDR, CDR2 SFDVKD. V lost 4 bases to trimming and J lost 3 bases, with 8 bases between them. CDR3 length equals 14 residues.

The chain recombines TRBV6-2 or TRBV6-3 with TRBJ1-2; D is unresolved. V was shortened by 7 bases and J by 2 bases, with 14 bases between the two germline ends. This CDR3 has 14 amino acids. Germline V CDR1 and CDR2: MNHEY, SVGEGT. Here the CDR3 DNA reads TGTGCCAGCACCCCCTTGGCGGAGAACTATGGCTACACCTTC. Its translation is CASTPLAENYGYTF.

This clonotype has only a few counts. The chain uses TRBV9 and TRBJ2-7; TRBD2 aligns across 9 bases. J was trimmed by 5 bases and V by 2 bases; bases with no gene match: 5. Germline assignment: CDR1 SGDLS and CDR2 YYNGEE. CDR3 length equals 14 residues. For the CDR3, the DNA is TGTGCCAGCAGCGTGACTAGCGGACAAGACGAGCAGTACTTC. Its protein product is CASSVTSGQDEQYF.

This clonotype was observed a few times. V is TRBV12-3 or TRBV12-4 and J is TRBJ2-3, with D perhaps matching TRBD2 (6 bases). The CDR3 is 14 residues long. The germline V and J ends were trimmed by 3 bases and 5 bases, with 12 bases remaining between them. CDR3 coding DNA: TGTGCCAGCAGTTTTGCGGCGGAGGGAGATACGCAGTATTTT. It translates to CASSFAAEGDTQYF.

The gene calls are TRBV27 and TRBJ2-7, with 8 bases matching TRBD2. The CDR3 is made up of 16 amino acids. Looked up from germline, CDR1 is MNHEY and CDR2 is SMNVEV (reference sequence). Unmatched junction bases numbered 12, after V lost 7 bases and J lost 1 base. CDR3 nucleotide sequence: TGTGCCAGCAACAGCGGGAGTGACTCCCCTTCCTACGAGCAGTACTTC. Translating it yields CASNSGSDSPSYEQYF.

This clonotype was recorded only once. CDR3 region: CASSFGAGIDTQYF. The CDR3 DNA is TGTGCCAGCAGCTTCGGAGCGGGAATTGACACGCAGTATTTT. The chain has TRBV7-9 and TRBJ2-3; 7 nucleotides match TRBD2. The CDR3 spans 14 residues. V lost 3 bases and J lost 9; bases outside the gene matches: 9. Germline V lookup: CDR1 SEHNR, CDR2 FQNEAQ (reference sequence).

The chain joins TRBV5-1 to TRBJ1-6, with a weak D call TRBD1 (5 bases). V was pared by 0 bases and J by 7 bases, with 8 bases between. Germline-derived CDR1 and CDR2 are SGHRS and YFSETQ. The CDR3 is 14 amino acids. The CDR3 DNA sequence: TGCGCCAGCAGCTTGGAGTCAGGGAATTCACCCCTCCACTTT. Protein sequence: CASSLESGNSPLHF.

This CDR3 reads CASSPSEVQNSPLHF. The CDR3 coding sequence is TGTGCCAGCAGCCCCTCGGAGGTCCAAAATTCACCCCTCCACTTT. This rearrangement joins TRBV7-2 to TRBJ1-6; the D is unclear. Looked up from germline, CDR1 is SGHTA and CDR2 is FQGNSA. V was clipped by 5 bases and J by 7 bases, with 15 bases between them. This CDR3 region has 15 residues.

The CDR3 nucleotides read TGTGCCAGCAGTAAACGGACAGGGATGCAGACTGAAGCTTTCTTT. Residues: CASSKRTGMQTEAFF. The chain is built from TRBV6-5 and TRBJ1-1; 8 bases are a match to TRBD1. The ends lost 5 bases at V and 5 bases at J; junction bases unmatched: 10. CDR3 length: 15 amino acids. Germline CDR1 MNHEY, CDR2 SVGAGI.

In this sample, this clonotype turned up a few times. The CDR3 coding sequence is TGTGCCAGCAGCTGGCGCGGAACCACAGATACGCAGTATTTT. Translation: CASSWRGTTDTQYF. The chain carries TRBV7-2 and TRBJ2-3; D call uncertain. CDR1 is SGHTA, CDR2 FQGNSA, per germline. V was trimmed by 4 bases and J by 2 bases, leaving 10 bases between them. CDR3 length: 14 amino acids.

With regard to this clonotype: A junction boundary mismatches the germline segment, possibly from a read error. The chain recombines TRBV7-7 with TRBJ2-1; TRBD2 matches at 11 bases. Per germline, CDR1 SSHAT and CDR2 FNYEAQ (reference sequence). This CDR3 is built from 15 residues. As DNA, the CDR3 is TGTGCTAGCAGCTTAGGGACTAGCGGAATCTTTGAGCAGTTCTTC. Amino acids: CASSLGTSGIFEQFF. Variable domain in full (rest from reference TRBV7-7 and TRBJ2-1): GAGVSQSPRYKVTKRGQDVTLRCDPISSHATLYWYQQALGQGPEFLTYFNYEAQPDKSGLPSDRFSAERPEGSISTLTIQRTEQRDSAMYRCASSLGTSGIFEQFFGPGTRLTVL.

The chain uses TRBV20-1 and TRBJ2-5, with TRBD1 matching 7 bases. The CDR3 covers 15 residues. The V gene end was trimmed by 3 bases and the J gene end by 2 bases; junction bases not matched to a gene: 9. From germline, CDR1 is DFQATT and CDR2 SNEGSKA (reference sequence). The CDR3 region has the DNA TGCAGTGCTAGTTCCGGGACAGTGATACAAGAGACCCAGTACTTC. This translates into CSASSGTVIQETQYF.

This clonotype was recorded only once. The chain uses TRBV9 and TRBJ2-7; D may be TRBD1 or TRBD2 (5 bases each). V lost 0 bases and J lost 6, with 13 bases in between. Germline V CDR1 and CDR2: SGDLS, YYNGEE. This CDR3 is 14 amino acids long. The chain's CDR3 is CASSVEGRQTEQYF. Here the CDR3 DNA reads TGTGCCAGCAGCGTAGAGGGACGGCAAACCGAGCAGTACTTC.

The V call is TRBV7-9, the J call TRBJ1-1, with unresolved D. Trimming pared 0 bases from V and 13 bases from J, leaving 12 bases between. Looked up from germline, CDR1 is SEHNR and CDR2 is FQNEAQ (reference sequence). The CDR3 totals 12 residues. This chain's CDR3 is CASSLALGEGFF. The CDR3 DNA follows: TGTGCCAGCAGCTTAGCCCTCGGTGAGGGTTTCTTT.